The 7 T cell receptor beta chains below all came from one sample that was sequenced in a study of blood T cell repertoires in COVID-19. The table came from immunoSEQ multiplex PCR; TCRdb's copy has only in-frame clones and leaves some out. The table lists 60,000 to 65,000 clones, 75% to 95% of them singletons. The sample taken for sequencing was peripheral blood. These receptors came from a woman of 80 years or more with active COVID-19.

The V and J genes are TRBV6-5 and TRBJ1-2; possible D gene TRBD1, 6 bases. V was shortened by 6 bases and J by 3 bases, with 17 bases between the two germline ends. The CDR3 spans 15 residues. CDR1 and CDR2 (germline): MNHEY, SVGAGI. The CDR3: CASSHSTGWDYGYTF. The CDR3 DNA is TGTGCCAGCAGCCACTCGACAGGTTGGGACTATGGCTACACCTTC.

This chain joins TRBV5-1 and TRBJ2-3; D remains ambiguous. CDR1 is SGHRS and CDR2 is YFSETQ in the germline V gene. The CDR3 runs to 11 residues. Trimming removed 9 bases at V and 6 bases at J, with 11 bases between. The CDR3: CAIATGDTQYF. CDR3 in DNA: TGCGCCATTGCGACTGGGGATACGCAGTATTTT.

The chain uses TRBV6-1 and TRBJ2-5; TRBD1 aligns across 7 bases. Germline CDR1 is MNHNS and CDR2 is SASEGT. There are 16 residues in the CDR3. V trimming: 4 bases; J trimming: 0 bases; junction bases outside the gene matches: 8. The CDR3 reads CASSVWPGGNQETQYF. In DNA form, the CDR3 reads TGTGCCAGCAGTGTTTGGCCAGGGGGTAACCAAGAGACCCAGTACTTC.

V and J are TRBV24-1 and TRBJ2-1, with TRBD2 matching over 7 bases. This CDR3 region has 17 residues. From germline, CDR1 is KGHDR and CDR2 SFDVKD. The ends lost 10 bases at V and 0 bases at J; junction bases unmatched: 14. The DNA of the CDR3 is TGTGCCACTAGACACATGTCCGGGACTACCTCCTACAATGAGCAGTTCTTC. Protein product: CATRHMSGTTSYNEQFF.

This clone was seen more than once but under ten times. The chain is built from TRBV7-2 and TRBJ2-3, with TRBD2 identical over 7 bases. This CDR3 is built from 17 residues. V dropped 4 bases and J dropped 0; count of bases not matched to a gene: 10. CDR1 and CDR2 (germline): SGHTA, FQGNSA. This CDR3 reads CASSSFLLATSTDTQYF. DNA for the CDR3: TGTGCCAGCAGCTCCTTCCTACTAGCGACTAGCACAGATACGCAGTATTTT. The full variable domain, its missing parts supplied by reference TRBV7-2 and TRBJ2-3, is GAGVSQSPSNKVTEKGKDVELRCDPISGHTALYWYRQSLGQGLEFLIYFQGNSAPDKSGLPSDRFSAERTGGSVSTLTIQRTQQEDSAVYLCASSSFLLATSTDTQYFGPGTRLTVL.

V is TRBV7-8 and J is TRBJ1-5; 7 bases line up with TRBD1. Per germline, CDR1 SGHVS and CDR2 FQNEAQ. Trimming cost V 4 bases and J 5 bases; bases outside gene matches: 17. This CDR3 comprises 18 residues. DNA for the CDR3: TGTGCCAGCAGCTCCGGAACCAACAGGGGAACTGGGCATCAGCCCCAGCATTTT. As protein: CASSSGTNRGTGHQPQHF.

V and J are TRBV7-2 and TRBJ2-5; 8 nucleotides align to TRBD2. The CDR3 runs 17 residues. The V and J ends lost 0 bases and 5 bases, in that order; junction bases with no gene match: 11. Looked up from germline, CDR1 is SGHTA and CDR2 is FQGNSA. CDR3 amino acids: CASSLAGSGGARETQYF. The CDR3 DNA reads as TGTGCCAGCAGCTTAGCGGGGTCCGGGGGGGCCAGGGAGACCCAGTACTTC.